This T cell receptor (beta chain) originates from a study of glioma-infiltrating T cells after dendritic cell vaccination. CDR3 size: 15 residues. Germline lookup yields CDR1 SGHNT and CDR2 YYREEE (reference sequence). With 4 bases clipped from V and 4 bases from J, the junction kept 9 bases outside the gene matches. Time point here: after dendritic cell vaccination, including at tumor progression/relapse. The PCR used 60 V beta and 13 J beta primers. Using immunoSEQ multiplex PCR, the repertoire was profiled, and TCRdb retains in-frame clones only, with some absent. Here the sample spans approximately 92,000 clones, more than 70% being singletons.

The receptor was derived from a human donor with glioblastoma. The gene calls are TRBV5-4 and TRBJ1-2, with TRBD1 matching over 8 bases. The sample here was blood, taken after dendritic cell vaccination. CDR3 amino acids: CASSQGTGFFYGYTF. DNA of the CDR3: TGTGCCAGCAGCCAAGGGACAGGATTCTTCTATGGCTACACCTTC.